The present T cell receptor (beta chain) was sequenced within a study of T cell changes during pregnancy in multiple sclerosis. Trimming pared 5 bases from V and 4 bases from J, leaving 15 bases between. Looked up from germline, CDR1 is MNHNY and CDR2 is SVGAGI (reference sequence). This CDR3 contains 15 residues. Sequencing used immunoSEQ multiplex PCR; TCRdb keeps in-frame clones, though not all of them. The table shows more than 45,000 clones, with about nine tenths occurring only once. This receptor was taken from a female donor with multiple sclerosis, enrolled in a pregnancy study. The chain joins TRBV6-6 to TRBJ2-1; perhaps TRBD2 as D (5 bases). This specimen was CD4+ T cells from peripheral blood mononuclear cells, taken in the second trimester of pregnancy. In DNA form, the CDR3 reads TGTGCCAGCAGTGGCGGAGGAGTAGCGTACAATGAGCAGTTCTTC. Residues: CASSGGGVAYNEQFF.